Included here is one T cell receptor beta chain sequence, with context. This clonotype was seen more than once but under ten times. Its binding antigen is unknown. A much larger clone lies a single base off, so this may be a read error. The data are from a study of blood T cells in healthy people across ages (dated by TCRdb to the mid-2010s). The study in broad terms: In model experiments, template switching captured roughly one uniquely barcoded TCR beta cDNA molecule for every two T cells. The study measured age-related changes in TCR beta repertoire diversity using deep sequencing normalized with unique cDNA molecular identifiers. The donors were split into four age groups: young (average around 15 years), middle-aged (39), aged (more than 60) and long-lived (roughly 86). To avoid experimental bias, donors of different ages were spread randomly across the sequencing lanes. For two donors (one aged 18 to 30 and one aged 80 or older), the study analyzed two additional independent replicas of 1 million unique cDNA reads from the same blood draw. Summary of the overall study and its limitations: As age increased, observed TCR beta diversity per million T cells dropped in a roughly linear way, and a significant reduction was already evident by age 40. Estimates of total diversity based on one million sequenced T cells were regarded as lower bounds and as underestimates. Since profiling was done on bulk unsorted PBMCs, naive and antigen-experienced compartments could not be conclusively compared. Observed TCR beta diversity correlated strongly with the percentage of naive T cells measured by flow cytometry. The long-lived group showed more naive CD4+ T cells, fewer expanded clones and increased TCR diversity than the aged group, suggesting age selection. Because the CMV infection status of the donors was unknown, age-related changes in expanded clonotypes may potentially have been confounded.

The CDR3 sequence holds 13 residues, the cysteine and phenylalanine included. Just CDR3 DNA is preserved here, 39 bases in frame from base 1. For CDR1 and CDR2, the germline V gene lists SGHRS and YFSETQ. V sheds 4 bases and J sheds 4 bases, leaving 9 bases between their ends. The approximately 39 donors, aged about 6 to 95 years, were systemically healthy Caucasian individuals from Russia. Each donor gave about 9.7 milliliters of peripheral blood, drawn into EDTA-treated Vacutainer tubes. Ficoll-Paque density-gradient centrifugation was used to isolate PBMCs, with at least 6.5 million obtained per sample. Total RNA, at least 6 micrograms per sample, was extracted from PBMCs with Trizol reagent. For every donor, flow cytometry on a PBMC aliquot measured the percentage of naive CD45RAhigh/CD27high T cells. The library was generated by 5' RACE. A second about 7 to 12 cycle PCR used a sample-barcoded 5' primer and a J-beta primer mix. A template-switch 5' adaptor carrying 12 random nucleotides introduced a unique molecular identifier onto each TCR beta cDNA molecule. Each sample yielded at least 2.5 million CDR3-containing paired-end reads. The Mint cDNA synthesis kit, primed by a TRBC-specific oligonucleotide, was used to synthesize first-strand cDNA from all RNA. All cDNA was treated with uracil-DNA glycosylase and then went through a first 18-cycle PCR with the universal primers M1SS and BC2_uni_R. The source study handled its data this way. For normalization, 1 million high-quality reads were randomly selected from each sample, with every read carrying a distinct molecular identifier. Instead of being binned into consensus sequences, reads with shared molecular identifiers were discarded. CDR3 identification, clonotype clustering and error correction used MiTCR with a Q25 quality threshold and the strictest error-elimination algorithm. A nonparametric unseen species model with Euler transformation was used to estimate lower-bound total TCR beta diversity. TCRdb redid the processing of the public reads, applying fastp at Q25 and MiXCR, and retained in-frame beta chains. Each entry merges the rows of one CDR3 protein and shows their most common DNA and genes. The V and J calls shown here were made by TCRdb, not taken from the authors' results. The sample yields 1.5 million to 2 million distinct CDR3 sequences; around 40% were counted once. The ten largest clones take up roughly 24% of the sample.

Sequencing used blood. This sequence was found in a human donor in good health. The V and J segments used are TRBV5-1 and TRBJ2-1; 6 matching bases give a weak D call of TRBD1. The DNA reads TGCGCCAGCAGCGAGGACAGATACAATGAGCAGTTCTTC. Translated, it reads CASSEDRYNEQFF. Extended through the reference TRBV5-1 and TRBJ2-1 proteins, this CDR3 yields the full variable domain: KAGVTQTPRYLIKTRGQQVTLSCSPISGHRSVSWYQQTPGQGLQFLFEYFSETQRNKGNFPGRFSGRQFSNSRSEMNVSTLELGDSALYLCASSEDRYNEQFFGPGTRLTVL.